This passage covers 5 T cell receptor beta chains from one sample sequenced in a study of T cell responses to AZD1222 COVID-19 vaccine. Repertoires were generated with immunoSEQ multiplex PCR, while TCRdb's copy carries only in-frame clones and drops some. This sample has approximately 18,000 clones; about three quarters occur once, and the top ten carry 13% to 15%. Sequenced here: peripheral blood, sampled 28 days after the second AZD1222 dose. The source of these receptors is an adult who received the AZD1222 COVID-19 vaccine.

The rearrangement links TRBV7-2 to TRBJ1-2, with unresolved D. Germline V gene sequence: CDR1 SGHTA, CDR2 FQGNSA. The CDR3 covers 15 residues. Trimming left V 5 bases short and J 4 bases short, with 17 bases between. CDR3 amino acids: CASSQQAQTIYGYTF. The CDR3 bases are TGTGCCAGCAGCCAGCAGGCCCAGACTATCTATGGCTACACCTTC.

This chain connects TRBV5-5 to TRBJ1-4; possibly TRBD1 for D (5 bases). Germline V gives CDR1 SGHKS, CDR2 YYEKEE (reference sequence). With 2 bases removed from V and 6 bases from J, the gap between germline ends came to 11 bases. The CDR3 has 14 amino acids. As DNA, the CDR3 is TGTGCCAGCAGCTTAGGGGCATACCATGAAAAACTGTTTTTT. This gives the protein CASSLGAYHEKLFF.

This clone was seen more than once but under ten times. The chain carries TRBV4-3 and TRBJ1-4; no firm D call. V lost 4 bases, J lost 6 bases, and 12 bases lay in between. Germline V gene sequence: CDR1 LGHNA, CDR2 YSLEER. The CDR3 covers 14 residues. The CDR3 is CASSPRQAYEKLFF. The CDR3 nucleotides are TGCGCCAGCAGCCCGAGGCAGGCCTATGAAAAACTGTTTTTT.

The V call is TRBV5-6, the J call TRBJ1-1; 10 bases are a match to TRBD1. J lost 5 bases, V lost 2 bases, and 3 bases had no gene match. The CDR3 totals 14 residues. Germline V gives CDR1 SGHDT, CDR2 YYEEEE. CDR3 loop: CASSFGTGVTEAFF. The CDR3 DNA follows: TGTGCCAGCAGCTTCGGGACAGGGGTTACTGAAGCTTTCTTT.

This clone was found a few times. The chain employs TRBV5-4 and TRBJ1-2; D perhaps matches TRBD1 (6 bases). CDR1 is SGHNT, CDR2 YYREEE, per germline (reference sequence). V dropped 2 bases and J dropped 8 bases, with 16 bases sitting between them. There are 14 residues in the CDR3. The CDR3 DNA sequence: TGTGCCAGCAGCTTTTTAACAGGGAGAGGGGGCTACACCTTC. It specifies CASSFLTGRGGYTF.